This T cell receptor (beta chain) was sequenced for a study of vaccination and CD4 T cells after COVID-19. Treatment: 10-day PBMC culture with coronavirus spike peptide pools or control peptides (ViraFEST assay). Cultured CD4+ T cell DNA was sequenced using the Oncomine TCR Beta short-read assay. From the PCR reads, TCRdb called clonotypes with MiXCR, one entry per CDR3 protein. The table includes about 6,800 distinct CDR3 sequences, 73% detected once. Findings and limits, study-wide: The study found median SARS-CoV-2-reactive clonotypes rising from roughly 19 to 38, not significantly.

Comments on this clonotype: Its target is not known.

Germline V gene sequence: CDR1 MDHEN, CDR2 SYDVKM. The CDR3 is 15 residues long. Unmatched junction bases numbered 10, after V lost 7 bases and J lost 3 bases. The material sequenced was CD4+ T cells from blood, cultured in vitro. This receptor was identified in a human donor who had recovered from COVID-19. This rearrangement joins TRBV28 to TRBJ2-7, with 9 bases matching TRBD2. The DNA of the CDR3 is TGTGCCAGCAACTCACAAGGGACTAGCCACTACGAGCAGTACTTC. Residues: CASNSQGTSHYEQYF. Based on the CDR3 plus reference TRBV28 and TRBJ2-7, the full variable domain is DVKVTQSSRYLVKRTGEKVFLECVQDMDHENMFWYRQDPGLGLRLIYFSYDVKMKEKGDIPEGYSVSREKKERFSLILESASTNQTSMYLCASNSQGTSHYEQYFGPGTRLTVT.